This entry lists 25 T cell receptor beta chains sequenced from one sample in a study of CD8+ T cells in alopecia areata. Noted treatment: oral pan-JAK inhibitor, 5-10 mg twice daily. Investigators isolated RNA and reverse transcribed it into cDNA to act as the sequencing template. Here immunoSEQ multiplex PCR was the method, and the copy in TCRdb shows in-frame clones only, minus some. The sample carries about 42,000 clones, about two thirds recorded once. The material sequenced was CD8+ T cells sorted from blood, taken at week 4, from a patient treated with tofacitinib. These receptors all stem from a human donor with alopecia areata.

V is TRBV6-5 and J is TRBJ2-5; TRBD1 matches 8 bases. CDR3 length: 14 residues. V lost 6 bases to trimming and J lost 3 bases; unmatched junction nucleotides: 6. Per germline, CDR1 MNHEY and CDR2 SVGAGI. The CDR3 sequence is CASSRTGGEETQYF. CDR3 in DNA: TGTGCCAGCAGCCGAACAGGGGGTGAAGAGACCCAGTACTTC.

This clone appeared a few times. Written as DNA, the CDR3 is TGCAGCGTTGAGGTAGCGGGGGGAACAGAGACCCAGTACTTC. The encoded protein is CSVEVAGGTETQYF. This sequence joins TRBV29-1 and TRBJ2-5; 10 bases are shared with TRBD2. This CDR3 contains 14 residues. CDR1 is SQVTM, CDR2 ANQGSEA, per germline. With V trimmed by 3 bases and J by 4 bases, 5 bases remained unmatched.

This clone was seen a few times. V gene TRBV4-1 combines with J gene TRBJ2-2; 8 nucleotides align to TRBD1. The ends lost 0 bases at V and 4 bases at J; junction bases unmatched: 10. CDR3 length: 18 residues. Germline CDR1 reads MGHRA; CDR2 reads YSYEKL. The CDR3 loop reads CASSQDIRTGTSTGELFF. CDR3 nucleotides: TGCGCCAGCAGCCAAGATATTAGGACAGGGACGAGCACCGGGGAGCTGTTTTTT.

This chain uses TRBV27 with TRBJ1-5, with D uncertain. The CDR3 length is 17 residues. V was cut by 0 bases and J by 1 base, with 13 bases left in between. Germline CDR1 reads MNHEY; CDR2 reads SMNVEV (reference sequence). The CDR3 bases are TGTGCCAGCAGTTTATCGATGCCGGCCCGGAGCAATCAGCCCCAGCATTTT. This encodes CASSLSMPARSNQPQHF.

In nucleotides, the CDR3 is TGTGCCTGGAGTGTTGGGGCCTCCGGGGGAAACATTCAGTACTTC. The encoded protein is CAWSVGASGGNIQYF. The chain couples TRBV30 to TRBJ2-4; D might be TRBD2 (6 bases). Germline loops: CDR1 GTSNPN, CDR2 SVGIG (reference sequence). Trimming left V 0 bases short and J 6 bases short, with 15 bases between. The CDR3 has 15 residues.

V usage is TRBV2 and J usage is TRBJ2-3; TRBD1 or TRBD2 may be the D gene (5 bases each). CDR1 and CDR2 from the germline V gene are SNHLY and FYNNEI. The CDR3 has 11 residues. The V end lost 1 base, the J end lost 13 bases, and 9 bases lay between the germline ends. CDR3 amino acids: CASSEELGEYF. CDR3 nucleotide sequence: TGTGCCAGCAGTGAAGAATTGGGGGAGTATTTT.

This sequence joins TRBV29-1 and TRBJ1-2; D call uncertain. The CDR3 sequence is 11 residues long. Per the germline V gene, CDR1 is SQVTM and CDR2 is ANQGSEA. Trimming stripped 4 bases from V and 5 bases from J, with 8 bases between. Here the CDR3 DNA reads TGCAGCGTTGTCACAGAGTATGGCTACACCTTC. Translated, it gives CSVVTEYGYTF.

V gene TRBV30 combines with J gene TRBJ2-5; possibly TRBD2 for D (5 bases). This CDR3 is built from 15 residues. The germline gives CDR1 GTSNPN, CDR2 SVGIG (reference sequence). Trimming removed 0 bases from V and 1 base from J, with 12 bases in between. CDR3 coding DNA: TGTGCCTGGAGTGTCTCACGAGGGCTCCAAGAGACCCAGTACTTC. This codes for CAWSVSRGLQETQYF.

Only one count was recorded for this clone. This chain uses TRBV27 with TRBJ2-7; either TRBD1 or TRBD2 may fit D (5 bases each). Deletions cut 9 bases from V and 3 bases from J, with 21 bases between. The CDR3 has 15 residues. Germline V CDR1 and CDR2: MNHEY, SMNVEV (reference sequence). CDR3 loop: CASRPGRSPNYEQYF. CDR3 DNA: TGTGCCAGTAGGCCGGGACGTAGCCCCAACTACGAGCAGTACTTC.

V is TRBV19 and J is TRBJ2-3, with 8 bases aligning to TRBD2. The CDR3 totals 13 residues. V was clipped by 8 bases and J by 4 bases; unmatched bases: 5. Looked up from germline, CDR1 is LNHDA and CDR2 is SQIVND (reference sequence). CDR3: CASAGGSADTQYF. DNA for the CDR3: TGTGCCAGTGCGGGGGGCTCTGCAGATACGCAGTATTTT.

The chain employs TRBV7-9 and TRBJ2-3; D is undetermined. Germline V CDR1 and CDR2: SEHNR, FQNEAQ (reference sequence). CDR3 length: 12 amino acids. V lost 2 bases and J 4 bases, leaving 4 bases between the germline ends. The CDR3 bases are TGTGCCAGCAGCTTATTGTCAGATACGCAGTATTTT. Its protein is CASSLLSDTQYF.

This chain links TRBV2 with TRBJ1-2, with TRBD1 matching 7 bases. CDR1 is SNHLY, CDR2 FYNNEI, per germline. The CDR3 runs 13 residues. Unmatched junction bases numbered 9, after V lost 10 bases and J lost 4 bases. The CDR3 DNA sequence: TGTGCCACCGCCGTCGACAGGGTCTATGGCTACACCTTC. The encoded protein is CATAVDRVYGYTF.

This chain uses TRBV27 with TRBJ2-7, with D possibly being TRBD1 (7 bases). V lost 5 bases, J lost 3 bases, and 11 bases lay in between. The CDR3 runs to 13 residues. From germline, CDR1 is MNHEY and CDR2 SMNVEV (reference sequence). CDR3 DNA sequence: TGTGCCAGCAGTGCAGGGGGAGGCTACGAGCAGTACTTC. Encoded protein: CASSAGGGYEQYF.

On this clone: Other nucleotide sequences from this sample produce the same CDR3. The rearrangement links TRBV29-1 to TRBJ2-7; a possible D gene is TRBD2 (6 bases). Germline loops: CDR1 SQVTM, CDR2 ANQGSEA. V lost 6 bases and J 3 bases, leaving 12 bases between the germline ends. The CDR3 runs to 12 residues. This CDR3 is CSVRDRNYEQYF. CDR3 nucleotides: TGCAGCGTGCGGGACCGGAACTACGAGCAGTACTTC.

V usage is TRBV5-1 and J usage is TRBJ2-1, with D perhaps TRBD1 (5 bases). CDR3 length: 15 residues. The germline gives CDR1 SGHRS, CDR2 YFSETQ. Trimming took 0 bases from V and 4 from J, leaving 11 bases between them. The CDR3, as DNA: TGCGCCAGCAGCTTGGAGCAGGGATTATACAATGAGCAGTTCTTC. It encodes CASSLEQGLYNEQFF. Variable domain in full (rest from reference TRBV5-1 and TRBJ2-1): KAGVTQTPRYLIKTRGQQVTLSCSPISGHRSVSWYQQTPGQGLQFLFEYFSETQRNKGNFPGRFSGRQFSNSRSEMNVSTLELGDSALYLCASSLEQGLYNEQFFGPGTRLTVL.

The chain carries TRBV27 and TRBJ2-6, with D uncertain. The V gene lost 6 bases and the J gene lost 3 bases, with 9 bases spanning the gap. Germline-derived CDR1 and CDR2 are MNHEY and SMNVEV (reference sequence). The CDR3 is 14 amino acids. The CDR3 loop reads CASSPIGGANVLTF. CDR3 bases: TGTGCCAGCAGCCCCATTGGTGGGGCCAACGTCCTGACTTTC.

This chain uses TRBV27 with TRBJ2-2; D is uncertain. The CDR3 is made up of 12 amino acids. Trimming took off 6 bases at V and 1 base at J, with 3 bases between the two ends. Germline-derived CDR1 and CDR2 are MNHEY and SMNVEV (reference sequence). The CDR3 reads CASRGNTGELFF. Written as DNA, the CDR3 is TGTGCCAGCAGGGGGAACACCGGGGAGCTGTTTTTT.

This rearrangement joins TRBV6-5 to TRBJ2-7; D not resolved. Between the trimmed V and J ends, which lost 11 bases and 4 bases, there was a span of 15 bases. The CDR3 covers 12 residues. Per germline, CDR1 MNHEY and CDR2 SVGAGI. CDR3 sequence: CALGQIGYEQYF. The CDR3 DNA reads as TGTGCCCTTGGGCAAATCGGGTACGAGCAGTACTTC.

The chain links TRBV29-1 to TRBJ2-3, with TRBD1 matching over 7 bases. The CDR3 extends over 14 amino acids. Germline V gene sequence: CDR1 SQVTM, CDR2 ANQGSEA. V shed 2 bases, J shed 4 bases, and the junction held 6 bases outside the gene matches. The chain's CDR3 is CSVETGENADTQYF. The CDR3 DNA is TGCAGCGTTGAAACAGGGGAGAACGCAGATACGCAGTATTTT.

This clone showed up just a few times. The rearrangement uses TRBV29-1 and TRBJ2-5; D may be TRBD2 (5 bases). The V and J ends lost 5 bases and 0 bases respectively, with 7 bases between them. The CDR3 runs to 12 residues. The germline gives CDR1 SQVTM, CDR2 ANQGSEA. The CDR3 is CSVLADQETQYF. The DNA of the CDR3 is TGCAGCGTTCTAGCCGACCAAGAGACCCAGTACTTC.

The chain recombines TRBV27 with TRBJ2-1, with D hard to call. This CDR3 comprises 12 residues. The germline V and J ends were trimmed by 6 bases and 3 bases, with 6 bases remaining between them. CDR1 is MNHEY, CDR2 SMNVEV, per germline (reference sequence). As DNA, the CDR3 is TGTGCCAGCAGCTCAAACTACAATGAGCAGTTCTTC. It specifies CASSSNYNEQFF.

The genes are TRBV7-3 and TRBJ2-1; D might be TRBD1 (5 bases). CDR3 length: 18 amino acids. The germline V gene encodes CDR1 SGHTA and CDR2 FQGTGA. The V end lost 6 bases, the J end lost 4 bases, and 25 bases lay between the germline ends. This chain's CDR3 is CASSWGKGQAPQYNEQFF. DNA of the CDR3: TGTGCCAGCAGTTGGGGCAAAGGGCAGGCACCTCAATACAATGAGCAGTTCTTC.

This clone showed up just a few times. This sequence joins TRBV15 and TRBJ2-4, with D perhaps matching TRBD1 (6 bases). The CDR3 covers 14 residues. CDR1 and CDR2 (germline): LNHNV, YYDKDF (reference sequence). V was cut by 5 bases and J by 6 bases, with 14 bases left in between. CDR3 DNA: TGTGCCACCAGCTCCCGGGACAACTTAAACATTCAGTACTTC. This translates into CATSSRDNLNIQYF.

A few counts support this clone. CDR3 nucleotides: TGTGCCAGTAGTATATCTGGGGGCGCAGATACGCAGTATTTT. This translates into CASSISGGADTQYF. The J gene is TRBJ2-3, the V gene TRBV19; possibly TRBD1 for D (6 bases). The length of the CDR3 is 14 residues. The V gene lost 2 bases and the J gene lost 4 bases, with 10 bases spanning the gap. Per germline, CDR1 LNHDA and CDR2 SQIVND (reference sequence).

The DNA for the CDR3 is TGTGCCAGTAGTATTGACGGAGAACTTCAGCCCCAGCATTTT. This codes for CASSIDGELQPQHF. This sequence joins TRBV19 and TRBJ1-5; D remains ambiguous. Germline V CDR1 and CDR2: LNHDA, SQIVND (reference sequence). CDR3 length: 14 amino acids. The V end lost 3 bases, the J end lost 6 bases, and 12 bases lay between the germline ends.